This T cell receptor beta chain stems from a study of blood T cell repertoires in COVID-19. For the study at large: Donors in the United States, Italy and Spain gave samples during acute or convalescent COVID-19. Nucleic acid was either cDNA or gDNA, and it came from T cells, B-cell-depleted T cells, or PBMCs.

The assay was immunoSEQ multiplex PCR, and TCRdb's table has in-frame clones only and misses some. Of around 110,000 clones in the sample, about 79% are singletons; the top ten hold around 4.5%. Trimming shortened V by 6 bases and J by 0 bases, and 7 bases separated the two germline ends. The CDR3 runs to 14 residues. Germline values: CDR1 SGHRS, CDR2 YFSETQ. The chain carries TRBV5-1 and TRBJ1-6, with unresolved D. The receptor was isolated from a woman aged 65 to 85 with acute or convalescent COVID-19. The specimen sequenced was peripheral blood. CDR3: CASMESSYNSPLHF. CDR3 DNA sequence: TGCGCCAGCATGGAGAGCTCCTATAATTCACCCCTCCACTTT.